The next 9 T cell receptor beta chains were all read from a single sample in a study of T-cell memory formation after mild COVID-19. MiXCR was run by TCRdb on the 5' RACE reads, yielding one entry per CDR3 protein. There are about 430,000 distinct CDR3 sequences in the sample; approximately 19% occur only once, and 20% to 25% lies in the top ten. Material for sequencing was PBMCs or a T cell subset sorted from them (not recorded which). The receptor set was obtained from a man younger than 30 who had mild COVID-19 (a few samples of this study predate the infection). Cell type and time point are not known.

A note on this clonotype: Possible read error: a much larger clone is one base away. The chain couples TRBV6-5 to TRBJ2-7; D call uncertain. This CDR3 has 14 residues. CDR1 is MNHEY and CDR2 is SVGAGI in the germline V gene. The V and J ends lost 6 bases and 0 bases respectively, with 12 bases between them. CDR3 sequence (DNA): TGTGCCAGCAGACCCAGGCGTGGCTCCTACGAGCAGTACGTC. This translates into CASRPRRGSYEQYV.

This clonotype was observed a handful of times. V gene TRBV20-1 combines with J gene TRBJ1-4, with D possibly being TRBD1 (6 bases). Germline V gene lookup returns CDR1 DFQATT and CDR2 SNEGSKA (reference sequence). Between the trimmed V and J ends, which lost 0 bases and 8 bases, there was a span of 16 bases. The CDR3 consists of 15 residues. The CDR3 sequence is CSARENRVRGEKLFF. The CDR3 coding sequence is TGCAGTGCTAGAGAAAACAGGGTTCGAGGGGAAAAACTGTTTTTT.

This clonotype was seen at least ten times. This CDR3 is CASSLSLEREAGELFF. The CDR3 DNA is TGCGCCAGCAGCCTCTCACTAGAACGGGAGGCCGGGGAGCTGTTTTTT. V and J are TRBV5-1 and TRBJ2-2; 7 bases align to TRBD2. The CDR3 is 16 amino acids. J lost 6 bases, V lost 4 bases, and 12 bases had no gene match. Germline CDR1 reads SGHRS; CDR2 reads YFSETQ.

This clonotype appeared many times. This chain connects TRBV5-1 to TRBJ2-1; 11 bases align to TRBD2. V lost 5 bases, J lost 3 bases, and 4 bases stayed unmatched. The CDR3 loop spans 15 amino acids. Germline V gives CDR1 SGHRS, CDR2 YFSETQ. DNA of the CDR3: TGCGCCAGCAGGCATAGCGGGGGGGACTACAATGAGCAGTTCTTC. Its protein is CASRHSGGDYNEQFF.

This clonotype was counted a few times. The chain is built from TRBV7-8 and TRBJ2-7; 7 bases map to TRBD2. The CDR3 runs 13 residues. Trimming cost V 7 bases and J 5 bases; bases outside gene matches: 8. CDR1 SGHVS and CDR2 FQNEAQ come from the germline V gene. The chain's CDR3 is CASTLTGGDEQYV. CDR3 DNA: TGTGCCAGCACCCTTACGGGGGGTGACGAGCAGTACGTC.

The V and J genes are TRBV20-1 and TRBJ1-4; D is undetermined. Germline assignment: CDR1 DFQATT and CDR2 SNEGSKA (reference sequence). V lost 1 base, J lost 8 bases, and 14 bases lay in between. This CDR3 region has 14 residues. The CDR3 loop is CSARVSLGREKLFF. The CDR3 DNA sequence: TGCAGTGCTAGAGTATCCCTAGGACGGGAAAAACTGTTTTTT.

This chain joins TRBV15 and TRBJ1-1; no definite D call. Deletions cut 6 bases from V and 5 bases from J, with 19 bases between. The germline gives CDR1 LNHNV, CDR2 YYDKDF (reference sequence). The length of the CDR3 is 15 residues. The CDR3, as DNA: TGTGCCACCAGTCCCTTTATAGAGAGGAGGACTGAAGCTTTCTTT. Translation gives CATSPFIERRTEAFF.

The sample holds a few counts of this clonotype. The chain carries TRBV29-1 and TRBJ2-7, with 11 bases identical to TRBD1. Losses at the gene ends were 4 bases for V and 5 bases for J; bases not matched to a gene: 4. The CDR3 length is 13 residues. CDR1 SQVTM and CDR2 ANQGSEA come from the germline V gene. CDR3 sequence reads: CSVVGQGEDEQYF. The CDR3 DNA reads TGCAGCGTTGTGGGACAGGGGGAGGACGAGCAGTACTTC.

This clonotype was counted only a few times. The V call is TRBV12-3 or TRBV12-4, the J call TRBJ2-7; D tentatively reads TRBD1 or TRBD2 (6 bases each). This CDR3 region has 15 residues. Trimming stripped 5 bases from V and 0 bases from J, with 14 bases between. The CDR3 reads CASSAGTLSSYEQYF. In DNA, the CDR3 is TGTGCCAGCAGTGCGGGGACACTAAGCTCCTACGAGCAGTACTTC.